The 21 T cell receptor beta chains below come from one sample, sequenced in a study of early T cells in non-severe SARS-CoV-2 infection. TCRdb independently ran MiXCR on the 5' RACE reads; one entry per CDR3 protein. The data hold roughly 52,000 distinct CDR3 sequences, with 8% to 8.5% observed a single time. Specimen: whole blood. All receptors derive from an adult who was a healthcare worker with PCR-confirmed SARS-CoV-2 infection or an uninfected control (not recorded which).

This clonotype was detected only a few times. The genes are TRBV5-1 and TRBJ1-2; D ambiguous. CDR1 is SGHRS, CDR2 YFSETQ, per germline. V gave up 4 bases and J gave up 2 bases, with 3 bases separating them. This CDR3 is built from 11 residues. The CDR3 reads CASSGNYGYTF. CDR3 bases: TGCGCCAGCAGCGGAAACTATGGCTACACCTTC.

A few counts support this clonotype. This rearrangement joins TRBV28 to TRBJ2-5, with D unclear. This CDR3 is built from 14 residues. The V and J ends lost 2 bases and 1 base respectively, with 8 bases between them. From germline, CDR1 is MDHEN and CDR2 SYDVKM. Here the CDR3 reads CASSLSRTQETQYF. The CDR3 DNA follows: TGTGCCAGCAGTTTAAGTCGGACCCAAGAGACCCAGTACTTC.

This clonotype was picked up a small number of times. The chain uses TRBV11-2 and TRBJ1-1, with 7 positions matching TRBD1. Germline V CDR1 and CDR2: SGHAT, FQNNGV. This CDR3 is 14 amino acids long. J gave up 3 bases and V 5 bases, and 6 bases lay outside the gene matches. The CDR3 reads CASSSHRGHTEAFF. For the CDR3, the DNA is TGTGCCAGCAGCAGTCACAGGGGACACACTGAAGCTTTCTTT.

This chain links TRBV27 with TRBJ2-3; maybe TRBD2 (5 bases). CDR1 is MNHEY, CDR2 SMNVEV, per germline (reference sequence). Between the trimmed V and J ends, which lost 3 bases and 5 bases, there was a span of 9 bases. There are 13 residues in the CDR3. CDR3: CASSFRRKDTQYF. The CDR3 coding sequence is TGTGCCAGCAGTTTTCGGAGGAAAGATACGCAGTATTTT.

This chain connects TRBV20-1 to TRBJ1-4, with a possible D match to TRBD1 (5 bases). Between the trimmed V and J ends, which lost 6 bases and 8 bases, there was a span of 16 bases. This CDR3 spans 13 amino acids. Germline assignment: CDR1 DFQATT and CDR2 SNEGSKA (reference sequence). The CDR3 sequence is CSARGGLREKLFF. Written as DNA, the CDR3 is TGCAGTGCAAGGGGAGGGCTTAGGGAAAAACTGTTTTTT.

This clonotype was counted many times. The rearrangement uses TRBV19 and TRBJ2-1; no firm D call. This CDR3 has 14 residues. Per germline, CDR1 LNHDA and CDR2 SQIVND (reference sequence). Between the trimmed V and J ends, which lost 5 bases and 4 bases, there was a span of 12 bases. The CDR3 DNA follows: TGTGCCAGTAGTCCTCCGGCGCATTACAATGAGCAGTTCTTC. This sequence encodes CASSPPAHYNEQFF.

V gene TRBV19 combines with J gene TRBJ2-3; 9 positions match TRBD1. Trimming at V came to 8 bases and at J to 2 bases, leaving 2 bases not matched to a gene. The germline V gene encodes CDR1 LNHDA and CDR2 SQIVND (reference sequence). The CDR3 consists of 13 residues. CDR3 sequence (DNA): TGTGCCAGTGGGACAGGGTACACAGATACGCAGTATTTT. Its protein product is CASGTGYTDTQYF.

This clonotype showed up many times. The chain links TRBV2 to TRBJ2-5, with D perhaps TRBD1 (5 bases). V lost 0 bases and J lost 2, with 19 bases in between. This CDR3 comprises 18 residues. The germline CDR1 and CDR2 sequences are SNHLY and FYNNEI. DNA for the CDR3: TGTGCCAGCAGTGAAGCCAATGACAGACCAGACCTACAAGAGACCCAGTACTTC. As protein: CASSEANDRPDLQETQYF.

At least ten counts were recorded for this clonotype. The rearrangement joins TRBV2 to TRBJ2-5; 7 bases are a match to TRBD1. Trimming at V came to 7 bases and at J to 4 bases, leaving 12 bases not matched to a gene. Germline lookup yields CDR1 SNHLY and CDR2 FYNNEI. The CDR3 length is 15 residues. CDR3 protein: CASNLPRDSRETQYF. CDR3 in DNA: TGTGCCAGCAACCTACCCCGGGACAGTCGAGAGACCCAGTACTTC.

This clonotype has a count of ten or more. The chain couples TRBV12-3 or TRBV12-4 to TRBJ2-3; D unclear. This CDR3 is 15 amino acids long. V dropped 4 bases and J dropped 0 bases, with 11 bases sitting between them. CDR3 in amino acids: CASSYRTGSTDTQYF. The CDR3 region has the DNA TGTGCCAGCAGTTACCGTACCGGGAGCACAGATACGCAGTATTTT.

This clonotype appeared many times. The chain uses TRBV6-5 and TRBJ2-2, with 9 bases aligning to TRBD1. The CDR3 has 16 residues. Trimming removed 2 bases from V and 6 bases from J; junction bases left unmatched: 7. Germline CDR1 and CDR2: MNHEY and SVGAGI. The CDR3 coding sequence is TGTGCCAGCAGTTACGCCGGGACAGGGAGGTCCGGGGAGCTGTTTTTT. Its translation is CASSYAGTGRSGELFF.

The rearrangement links TRBV29-1 to TRBJ1-2, with D tentatively TRBD1 (6 bases). Trimming shortened V by 4 bases and J by 4 bases, and 10 bases separated the two germline ends. The CDR3 has 12 amino acids. Germline-derived CDR1 and CDR2 are SQVTM and ANQGSEA. CDR3 amino acids: CSVGGGGYGYTF. CDR3 DNA: TGCAGCGTTGGGGGGGGCGGCTATGGCTACACCTTC.

In this sample, this clonotype turned up many times. The chain employs TRBV5-4 and TRBJ2-3; no reliable D call. Looked up from germline, CDR1 is SGHNT and CDR2 is YYREEE (reference sequence). The V and J ends lost 7 bases and 0 bases respectively, with 15 bases between them. The CDR3 sequence is 15 residues long. CDR3 residues: CASYGEEYSTDTQYF. CDR3 bases: TGTGCCAGCTATGGGGAAGAGTATAGCACAGATACGCAGTATTTT. Filled out from reference TRBV5-4 and TRBJ2-3, the complete variable domain reads ETGVTQSPTHLIKTRGQQVTLRCSSQSGHNTVSWYQQALGQGPQFIFQYYREEENGRGNFPPRFSGLQFPNYSSELNVNALELDDSALYLCASYGEEYSTDTQYFGPGTRLTVL.

This clonotype was seen a few times. The rearrangement uses TRBV30 and TRBJ1-1, with D possibly being TRBD1 (5 bases). Germline CDR1 GTSNPN, CDR2 SVGIG (reference sequence). CDR3 size: 14 residues. Trimming removed 4 bases from V and 1 base from J, with 13 bases in between. The DNA of the CDR3 is TGTGCCTGGATTCAGGGAGGATGGAACACTGAAGCTTTCTTT. Its translation: CAWIQGGWNTEAFF.

This clonotype was observed many times. The chain combines TRBV9 with TRBJ2-7; TRBD1 agrees at 8 bases. Germline CDR1 is SGDLS and CDR2 is YYNGEE. V was clipped by 4 bases and J by 2 bases; unmatched bases: 5. The CDR3 covers 14 residues. The CDR3: CASSYEDRAYEQYF. The DNA of the CDR3 is TGTGCCAGCAGCTATGAGGACAGGGCCTACGAGCAGTACTTC.

This clonotype has just a few counts. CDR3 in DNA: TGCGCCAGCAGCTACGACGCGCCAGTCTCCTACGAGCAGTACTTC. Encoded protein: CASSYDAPVSYEQYF. The chain uses TRBV4-1 and TRBJ2-7; D ambiguous. This CDR3 has 15 amino acids. Germline V CDR1 and CDR2: MGHRA, YSYEKL. Between the trimmed V and J ends, which lost 5 bases and 0 bases, there was a span of 14 bases.

The rearrangement links TRBV7-9 to TRBJ2-5; D is tentatively TRBD1 or TRBD2 (5 bases each). Germline CDR1 and CDR2: SEHNR and FQNEAQ (reference sequence). V was cut by 6 bases and J by 5 bases, with 19 bases left in between. CDR3 length equals 15 residues. The CDR3 spells CASSSPGPLQETQYF. The CDR3 DNA is TGTGCCAGCAGTTCCCCGGGACCTCTGCAGGAGACCCAGTACTTC.

This clonotype showed up just a few times. The chain joins TRBV9 to TRBJ2-7, with 10 bases identical to TRBD1. The CDR3 covers 15 residues. Unmatched junction bases numbered 11, after V lost 4 bases and J lost 7 bases. The germline V gene has CDR1 SGDLS and CDR2 YYNGEE. The CDR3 bases are TGTGCCAGCAGCCCATTGGGACAGGGGTCTCGGGAGCAGTACTTC. Translating it yields CASSPLGQGSREQYF.

This clonotype was seen repeatedly, ten times or more. The V call is TRBV28, the J call TRBJ2-1, with unresolved D. The CDR3 consists of 14 residues. CDR1 is MDHEN, CDR2 SYDVKM, per germline. Trimming cost V 5 bases and J 6 bases, with 14 bases left between them. CDR3 bases: TGTGCCAGCAGTCCAATCGGAAGAGGCAATGAGCAGTTCTTC. Translation gives CASSPIGRGNEQFF.

This rearrangement joins TRBV30 to TRBJ2-5; D gene uncertain. The CDR3 runs to 13 residues. With 0 bases removed from V and 9 bases from J, the gap between germline ends came to 14 bases. Germline loops: CDR1 GTSNPN, CDR2 SVGIG (reference sequence). The CDR3 region has the DNA TGTGCCTGGAGTGTAACTCACGTTGTGGCCCAGTACTTC. Translation gives CAWSVTHVVAQYF. Based on the CDR3 plus reference TRBV30 and TRBJ2-5, the full variable domain is SQTIHQWPATLVQPVGSPLSLECTVEGTSNPNLYWYRQAAGRGLQLLFYSVGIGQISSEVPQNLSASRPQDRQFILSSKKLLLSDSGFYLCAWSVTHVVAQYFGPGTRLLVL.

This clonotype is labeled medium-sized. This chain joins TRBV6-5 and TRBJ2-1, with D perhaps matching TRBD1 (6 bases). Trimming left V 6 bases short and J 10 bases short, with 16 bases between. The CDR3 runs to 13 residues. From germline, CDR1 is MNHEY and CDR2 SVGAGI. CDR3 DNA sequence: TGTGCCAGCAGGCGCCTGGGGGCACACGAGCAGTTCTTC. Translation: CASRRLGAHEQFF.